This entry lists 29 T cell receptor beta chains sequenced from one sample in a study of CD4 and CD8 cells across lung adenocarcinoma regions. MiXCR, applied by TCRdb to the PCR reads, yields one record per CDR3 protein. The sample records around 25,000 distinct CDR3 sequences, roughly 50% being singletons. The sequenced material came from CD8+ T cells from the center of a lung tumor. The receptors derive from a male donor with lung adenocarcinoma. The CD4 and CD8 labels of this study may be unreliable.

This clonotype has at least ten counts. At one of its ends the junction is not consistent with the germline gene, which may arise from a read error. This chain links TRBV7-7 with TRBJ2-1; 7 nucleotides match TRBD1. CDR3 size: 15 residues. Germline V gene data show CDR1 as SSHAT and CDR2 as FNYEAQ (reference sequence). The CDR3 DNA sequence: TGTGCTAGCAGCTTAGACCAGGGGGTCCTCAATGAGCAGTTCTTC. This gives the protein CASSLDQGVLNEQFF.

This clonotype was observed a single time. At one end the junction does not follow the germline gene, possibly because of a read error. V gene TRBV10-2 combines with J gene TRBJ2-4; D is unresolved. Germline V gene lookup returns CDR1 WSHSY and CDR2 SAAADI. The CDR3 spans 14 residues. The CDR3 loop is CASSERRDENIQYF. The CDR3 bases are TGCGCCAGCAGTGAACGCCGTGACGAGAACATCCAGTACTTC.

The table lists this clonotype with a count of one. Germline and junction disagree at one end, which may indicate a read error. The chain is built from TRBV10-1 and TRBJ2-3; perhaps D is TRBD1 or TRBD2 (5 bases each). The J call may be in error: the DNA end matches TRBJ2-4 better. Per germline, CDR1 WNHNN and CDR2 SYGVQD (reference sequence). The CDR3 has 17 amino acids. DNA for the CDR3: TGCGCCAGGAGTGGGGACCCGGGGCAGGGAGCCACAAATATTCAGTACTTC. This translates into CARSGDPGQGATNIQYF.

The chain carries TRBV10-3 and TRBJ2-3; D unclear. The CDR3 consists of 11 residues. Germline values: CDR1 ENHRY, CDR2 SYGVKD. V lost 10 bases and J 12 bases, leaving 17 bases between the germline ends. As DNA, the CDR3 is TGTGCCACCTCTCCGGCAGACATTCAGTATTTT. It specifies CATSPADIQYF.

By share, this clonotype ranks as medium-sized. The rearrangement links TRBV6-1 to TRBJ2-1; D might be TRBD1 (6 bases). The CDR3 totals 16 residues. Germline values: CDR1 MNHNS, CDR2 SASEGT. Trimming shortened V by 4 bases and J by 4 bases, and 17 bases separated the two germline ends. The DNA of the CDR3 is TGTGCCAGCAGTGCACAGGGTTTAGTGGGTTACAATGAGCAGTTCTTC. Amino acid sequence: CASSAQGLVGYNEQFF.

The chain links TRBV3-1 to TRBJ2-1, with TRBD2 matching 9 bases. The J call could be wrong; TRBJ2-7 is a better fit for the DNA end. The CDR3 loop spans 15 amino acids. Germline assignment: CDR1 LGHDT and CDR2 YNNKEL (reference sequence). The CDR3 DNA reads TGTGCCAGCAGCCTATTGGCGGGAGGGGGGTACGAGCAGTACTTC. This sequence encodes CASSLLAGGGYEQYF.

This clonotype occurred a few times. CDR3: CASSGGTYEQYF. Here the CDR3 DNA reads TGCGCCAGCTCCGGCGGAACCTACGAGCAGTACTTC. V gene TRBV10-1 combines with J gene TRBJ2-1; D is undetermined. Gene TRBJ2-7 matches the end of the DNA better, so the J call may be wrong. This CDR3 has 12 amino acids. Germline CDR1 is WNHNN and CDR2 is SYGVQD (reference sequence).

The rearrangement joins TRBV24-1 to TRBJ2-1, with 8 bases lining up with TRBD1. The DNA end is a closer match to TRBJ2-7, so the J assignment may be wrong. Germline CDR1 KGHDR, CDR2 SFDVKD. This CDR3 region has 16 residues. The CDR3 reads CATSDWTGSTYNEQYF. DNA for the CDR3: TGTGCCACCAGTGATTGGACAGGGTCTACCTACAATGAGCAGTACTTC.

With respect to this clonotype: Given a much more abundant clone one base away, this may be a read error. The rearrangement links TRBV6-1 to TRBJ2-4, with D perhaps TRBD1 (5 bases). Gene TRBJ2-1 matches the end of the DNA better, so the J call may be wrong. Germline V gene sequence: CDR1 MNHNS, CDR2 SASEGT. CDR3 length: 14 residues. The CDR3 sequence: CASRPSTGSYEQFF. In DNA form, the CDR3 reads TGTGCCAGCAGACCCAGTACAGGCTCCTACGAGCAGTTCTTC.

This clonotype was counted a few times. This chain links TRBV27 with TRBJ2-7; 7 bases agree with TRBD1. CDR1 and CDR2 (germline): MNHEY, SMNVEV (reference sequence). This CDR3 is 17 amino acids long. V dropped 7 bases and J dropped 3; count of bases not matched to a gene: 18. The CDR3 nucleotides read TGTGCCAGCAAATCTTGGGACAGAAACCGGATTAACTACGAGCAGTACTTC. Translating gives CASKSWDRNRINYEQYF.

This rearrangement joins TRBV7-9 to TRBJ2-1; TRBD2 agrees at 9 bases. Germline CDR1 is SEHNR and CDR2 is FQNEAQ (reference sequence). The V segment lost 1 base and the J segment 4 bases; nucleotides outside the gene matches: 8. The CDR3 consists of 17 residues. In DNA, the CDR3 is TGTGCCAGCAGCTTAGGAGGACTAGCGAGCCGATACAATGAGCAGTTCTTC. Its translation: CASSLGGLASRYNEQFF.

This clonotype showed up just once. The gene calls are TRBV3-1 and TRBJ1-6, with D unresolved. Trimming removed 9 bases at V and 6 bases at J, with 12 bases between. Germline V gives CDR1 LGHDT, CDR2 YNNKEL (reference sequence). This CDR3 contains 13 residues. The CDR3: CASRPGLNSPLHF. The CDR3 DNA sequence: TGTGCCAGTCGTCCGGGCCTTAATTCACCCCTCCACTTT.

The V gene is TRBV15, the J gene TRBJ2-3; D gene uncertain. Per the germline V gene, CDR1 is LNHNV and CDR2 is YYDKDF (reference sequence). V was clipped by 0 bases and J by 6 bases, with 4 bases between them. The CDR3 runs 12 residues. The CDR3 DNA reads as TGTGCCACCAGCAGAGATTTGGATACGCAGTATTTT. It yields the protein CATSRDLDTQYF. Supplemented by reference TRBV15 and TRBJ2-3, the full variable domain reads DAMVIQNPRYQVTQFGKPVTLSCSQTLNHNVMYWYQQKSSQAPKLLFHYYDKDFNNEADTPDNFQSRRPNTSFCFLDIRSPGLGDTAMYLCATSRDLDTQYFGPGTRLTVL.

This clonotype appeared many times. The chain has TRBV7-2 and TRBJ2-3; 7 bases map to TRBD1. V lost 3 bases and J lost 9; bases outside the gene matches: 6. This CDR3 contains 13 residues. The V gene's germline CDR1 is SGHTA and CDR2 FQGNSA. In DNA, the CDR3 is TGTGCCAGCAGCTTCCCCGACAGGGCCACGCAGTATTTT. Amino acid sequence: CASSFPDRATQYF.

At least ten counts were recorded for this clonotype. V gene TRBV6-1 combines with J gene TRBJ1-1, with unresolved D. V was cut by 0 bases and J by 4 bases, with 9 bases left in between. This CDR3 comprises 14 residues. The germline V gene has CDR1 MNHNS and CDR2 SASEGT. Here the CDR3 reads CASSEAGSGTEAFF. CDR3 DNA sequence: TGTGCCAGCAGTGAAGCGGGTAGTGGCACTGAAGCTTTCTTT.

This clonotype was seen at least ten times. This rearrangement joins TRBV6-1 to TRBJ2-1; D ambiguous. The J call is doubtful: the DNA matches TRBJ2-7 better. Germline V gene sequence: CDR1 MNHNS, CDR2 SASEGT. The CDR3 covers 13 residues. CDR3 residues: CASRPQASGEQYF. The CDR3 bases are TGTGCCAGCAGACCCCAGGCCTCCGGCGAGCAGTACTTC.

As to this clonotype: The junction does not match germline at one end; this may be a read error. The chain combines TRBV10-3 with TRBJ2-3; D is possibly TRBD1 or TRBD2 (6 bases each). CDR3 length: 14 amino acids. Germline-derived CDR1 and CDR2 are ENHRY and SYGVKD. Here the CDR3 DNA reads TGTGCGGGGAGAGGGGGGAGTGACCCAGAGACGCAGTATTTT. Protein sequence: CAGRGGSDPETQYF.

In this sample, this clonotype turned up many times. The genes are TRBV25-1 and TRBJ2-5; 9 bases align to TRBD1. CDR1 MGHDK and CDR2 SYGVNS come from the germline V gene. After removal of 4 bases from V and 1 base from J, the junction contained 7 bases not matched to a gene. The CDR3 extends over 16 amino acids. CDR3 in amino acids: CASSALPGQGQETQYF. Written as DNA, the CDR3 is TGTGCCAGCAGTGCTCTCCCGGGACAGGGCCAAGAGACCCAGTACTTC.

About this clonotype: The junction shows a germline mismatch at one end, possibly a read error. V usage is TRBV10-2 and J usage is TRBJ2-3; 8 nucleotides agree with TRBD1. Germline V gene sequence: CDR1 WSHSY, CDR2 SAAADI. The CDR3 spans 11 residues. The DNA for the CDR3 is TGCGGGAGCCGGGACAGGTATACGCAGTACTTT. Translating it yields CGSRDRYTQYF.

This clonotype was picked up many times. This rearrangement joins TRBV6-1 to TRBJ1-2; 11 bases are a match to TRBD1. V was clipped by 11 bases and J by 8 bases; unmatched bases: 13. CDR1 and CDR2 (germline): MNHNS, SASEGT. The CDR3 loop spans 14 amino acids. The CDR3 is CASERDRGRSGYTF. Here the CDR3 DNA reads TGTGCCTCGGAAAGGGACAGGGGGAGATCGGGCTACACCTTC.

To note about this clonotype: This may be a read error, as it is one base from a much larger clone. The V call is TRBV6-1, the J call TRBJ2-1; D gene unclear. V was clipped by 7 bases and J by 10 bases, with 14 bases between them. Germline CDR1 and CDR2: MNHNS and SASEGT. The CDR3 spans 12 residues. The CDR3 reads CASTSQGIEQFF. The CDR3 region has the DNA TGTGCCAGCACCTCCCAAGGGATCGAGCAGTTCTTC.

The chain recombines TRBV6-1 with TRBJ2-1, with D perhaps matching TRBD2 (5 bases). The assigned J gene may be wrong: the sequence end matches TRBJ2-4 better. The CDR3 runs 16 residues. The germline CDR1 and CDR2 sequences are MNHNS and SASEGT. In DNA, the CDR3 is TGTGCCAGCAGTCCCATCTCTAGTCGGGGCAAAAACATTCAGTACTTC. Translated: CASSPISSRGKNIQYF.

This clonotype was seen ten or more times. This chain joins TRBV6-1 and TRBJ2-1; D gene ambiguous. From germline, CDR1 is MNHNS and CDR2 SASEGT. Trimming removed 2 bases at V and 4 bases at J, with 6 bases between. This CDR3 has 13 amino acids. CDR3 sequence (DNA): TGTGCCAGCAGTGAATACAAATACAATGAGCAGTTCTTC. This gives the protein CASSEYKYNEQFF.

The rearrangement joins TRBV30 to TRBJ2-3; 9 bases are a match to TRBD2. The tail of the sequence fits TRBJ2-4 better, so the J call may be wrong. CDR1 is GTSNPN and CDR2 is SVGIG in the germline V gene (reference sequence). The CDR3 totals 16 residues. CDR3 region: CAWSPRAGSGGNIQYF. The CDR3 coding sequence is TGTGCCTGGAGTCCAAGGGCAGGGAGCGGGGGGAACATTCAGTACTTC.

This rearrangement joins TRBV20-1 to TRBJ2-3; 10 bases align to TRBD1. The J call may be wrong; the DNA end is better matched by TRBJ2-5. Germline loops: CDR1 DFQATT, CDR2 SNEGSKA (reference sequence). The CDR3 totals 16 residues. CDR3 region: CSARNMRQGARETQYF. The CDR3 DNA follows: TGCAGTGCTAGGAACATGAGACAGGGGGCACGAGAGACCCAGTACTTC.

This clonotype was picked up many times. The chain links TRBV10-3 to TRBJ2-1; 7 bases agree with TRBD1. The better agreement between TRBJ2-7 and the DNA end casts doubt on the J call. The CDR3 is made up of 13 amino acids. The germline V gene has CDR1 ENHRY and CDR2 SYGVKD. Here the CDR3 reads CAIRPGQKDEQYF. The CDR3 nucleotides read TGTGCCATCAGGCCGGGACAGAAGGACGAGCAGTACTTC.

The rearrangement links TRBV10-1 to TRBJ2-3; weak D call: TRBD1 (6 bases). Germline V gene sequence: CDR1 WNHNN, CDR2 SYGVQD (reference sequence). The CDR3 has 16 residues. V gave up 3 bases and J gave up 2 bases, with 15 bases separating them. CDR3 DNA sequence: TGCGCCAGCAGTGAACTAGATTGGACAGACACAGATACGCAGTATTTT. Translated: CASSELDWTDTDTQYF.

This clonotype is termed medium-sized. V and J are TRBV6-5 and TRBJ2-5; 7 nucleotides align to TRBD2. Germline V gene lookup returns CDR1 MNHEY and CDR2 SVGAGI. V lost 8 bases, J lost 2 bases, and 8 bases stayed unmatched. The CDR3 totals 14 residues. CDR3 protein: CASRLRGGQETQYF. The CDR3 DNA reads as TGTGCCAGCCGCTTGCGGGGAGGGCAAGAGACCCAGTACTTC.

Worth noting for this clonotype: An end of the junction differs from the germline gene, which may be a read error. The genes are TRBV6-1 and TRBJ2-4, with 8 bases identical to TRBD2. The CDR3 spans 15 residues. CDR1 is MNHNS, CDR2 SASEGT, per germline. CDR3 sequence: CASSKVGLAKNTQYF. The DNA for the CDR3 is TGTGCCAGCTCCAAAGTCGGACTAGCCAAAAACACTCAGTATTTC.